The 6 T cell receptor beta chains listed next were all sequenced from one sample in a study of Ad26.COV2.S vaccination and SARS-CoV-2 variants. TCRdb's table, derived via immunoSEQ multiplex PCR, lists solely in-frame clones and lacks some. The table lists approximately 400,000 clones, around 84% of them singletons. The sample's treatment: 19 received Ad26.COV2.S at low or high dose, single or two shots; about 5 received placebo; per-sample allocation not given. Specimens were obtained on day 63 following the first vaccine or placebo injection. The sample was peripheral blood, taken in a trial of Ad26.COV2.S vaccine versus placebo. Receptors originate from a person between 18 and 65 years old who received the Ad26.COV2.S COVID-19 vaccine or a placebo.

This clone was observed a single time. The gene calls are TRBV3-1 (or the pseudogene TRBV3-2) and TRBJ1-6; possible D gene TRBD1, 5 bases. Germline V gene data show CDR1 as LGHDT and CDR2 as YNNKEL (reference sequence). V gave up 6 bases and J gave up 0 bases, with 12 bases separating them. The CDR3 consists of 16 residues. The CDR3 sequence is CASRGTVSSYNSPLHF. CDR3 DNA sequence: TGTGCCAGCAGAGGGACGGTGAGCTCCTATAATTCACCCCTCCACTTT.

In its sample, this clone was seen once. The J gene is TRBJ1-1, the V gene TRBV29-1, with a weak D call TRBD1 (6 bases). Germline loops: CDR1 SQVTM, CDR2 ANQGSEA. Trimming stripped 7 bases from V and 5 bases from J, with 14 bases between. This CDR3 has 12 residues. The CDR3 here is CSEDSYRTEAFF. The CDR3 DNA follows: TGCAGCGAGGACAGCTACCGGACTGAAGCTTTCTTT. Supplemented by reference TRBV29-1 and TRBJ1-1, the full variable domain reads SAVISQKPSRDICQRGTSLTIQCQVDSQVTMMFWYRQQPGQSLTLIATANQGSEATYESGFVIDKFPISRPNLTFSTLTVSNMSPEDSSIYLCSEDSYRTEAFFGQGTRLTVV.

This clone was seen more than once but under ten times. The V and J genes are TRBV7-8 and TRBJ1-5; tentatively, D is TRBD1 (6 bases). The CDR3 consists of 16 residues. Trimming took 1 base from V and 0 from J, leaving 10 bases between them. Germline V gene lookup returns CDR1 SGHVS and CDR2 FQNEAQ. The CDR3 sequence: CASSLVTGHSNQPQHF. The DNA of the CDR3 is TGTGCCAGCAGCTTAGTCACGGGACATAGCAATCAGCCCCAGCATTTT.

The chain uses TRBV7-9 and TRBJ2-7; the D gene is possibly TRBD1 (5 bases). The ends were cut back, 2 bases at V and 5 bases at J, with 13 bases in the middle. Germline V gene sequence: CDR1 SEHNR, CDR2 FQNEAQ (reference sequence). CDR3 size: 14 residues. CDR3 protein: CASSLLTGLDEQYF. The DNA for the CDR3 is TGTGCCAGCAGCTTACTTACAGGCCTGGACGAGCAGTACTTC.

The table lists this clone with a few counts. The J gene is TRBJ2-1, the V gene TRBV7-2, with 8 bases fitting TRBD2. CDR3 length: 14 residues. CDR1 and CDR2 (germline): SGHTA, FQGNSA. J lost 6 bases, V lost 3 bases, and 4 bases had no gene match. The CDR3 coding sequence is TGTGCCAGCAGCTTTCGAGCGGGAGTCAATGAGCAGTTCTTC. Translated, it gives CASSFRAGVNEQFF.

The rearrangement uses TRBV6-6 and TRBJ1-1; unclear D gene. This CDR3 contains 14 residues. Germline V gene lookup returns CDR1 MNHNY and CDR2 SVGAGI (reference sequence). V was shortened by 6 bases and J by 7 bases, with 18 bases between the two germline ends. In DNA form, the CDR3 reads TGTGCCAGCAGATTACTCGGGAGTAATGGTGAAGCTTTCTTT. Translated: CASRLLGSNGEAFF.